This T cell receptor beta chain was sequenced for a study (dated by TCRdb to between 2014 and 2017). Study-level background: The study examined whether tumor-infiltrating Tregs in breast cancer are drawn from blood Tregs or arise in situ by conversion from other CD4+ T cell subsets.

Tregs were isolated as CD4+CD25+CD127-/low cells. Tregs, naive and memory CD4+ T cells from tumor, blood and ipsilateral draining lymph nodes of a few breast cancer patients underwent full-length TCR alpha and beta sequencing. Tumor tissue, along with lymph nodes from ipsilateral axillary dissection, was perfused with PBS, minced, and then digested using collagenase I and hyaluronidase. Mononuclear cells from lymph nodes or approximately 50 ml of peripheral blood were isolated by Ficoll density gradient centrifugation. A purity exceeding 90% was confirmed by FACS for the sorted cell populations. There are a few counts of this clonotype. Its antigen is not yet known. It has no much larger one-base neighbor in the sample; base qualities were not kept. Here is what the overall study found, with its caveats: Rather than covering whole repertoires, validation in the larger cohort was restricted to a single TCR beta V-J rearrangement. Tumor-infiltrating Treg TCR alpha and beta sequences overlapped most with tumor naive CD4+ T cells, then with blood naive CD4+ T cells. Tumor memory CD4+ T cell TCR gene usage clustered with blood and lymph node memory CD4+ cells and lymph node naive CD4+ cells.

As encoded in the germline V gene, CDR1 is SGDLS while CDR2 is YYNGEE. The CDR3 spans 15 residues, from the cysteine through the phenylalanine. Of all the DNA, just the CDR3 is kept, 45 bases in frame from base 1. V sheds 1 base and J sheds 0 bases, leaving 9 bases between their ends. Full-length TCR variable regions were amplified by 5' RACE PCR with constant-region reverse primers, followed by semi-nested PCR with Nested Universal Primer A. Using the ReliaPrep RNA Cell Miniprep System, total RNA was extracted, and the SMARTer RACE 5'/3' Kit was then used to reverse transcribe the RNA into 5'RACE-ready cDNA. Multiplex adaptors were used to barcode the full-length TCR alpha and beta libraries, which were then sequenced on an Illumina MiSeq. The source study handled its data this way. For each of nine subset-tissue groups, sequencing data from the five patients were combined, and the groups were compared by unsupervised clustering of TCR gene usage. The Morisita-Horn index was used to calculate repertoire similarity, with shared sequences weighted according to their contribution to each repertoire. TCRdb reprocessed the public reads (quality trimming at Q25 with fastp, clone calling with MiXCR) and kept in-frame beta chains. Identical CDR3 proteins give one entry, which carries the most common genes and DNA. TCRdb assigned the V and J calls; the authors' analysis was not used. For this sample there are 35,000 to 55,000 distinct CDR3 sequences; about a fifth appear just once. 4.3% of the sample is held by the ten biggest clonotypes.

The TCR originated in a female donor with breast cancer. The chain is assembled from TRBV9 and TRBJ2-3, with no D gene named confidently. Sequencing used Tregs sorted from a lymph node. The CDR3 in this case is CASSVTGGSTDTQYF. The DNA reads as follows: TGTGCCAGCAGCGTAACGGGTGGGAGCACAGATACGCAGTATTTT.